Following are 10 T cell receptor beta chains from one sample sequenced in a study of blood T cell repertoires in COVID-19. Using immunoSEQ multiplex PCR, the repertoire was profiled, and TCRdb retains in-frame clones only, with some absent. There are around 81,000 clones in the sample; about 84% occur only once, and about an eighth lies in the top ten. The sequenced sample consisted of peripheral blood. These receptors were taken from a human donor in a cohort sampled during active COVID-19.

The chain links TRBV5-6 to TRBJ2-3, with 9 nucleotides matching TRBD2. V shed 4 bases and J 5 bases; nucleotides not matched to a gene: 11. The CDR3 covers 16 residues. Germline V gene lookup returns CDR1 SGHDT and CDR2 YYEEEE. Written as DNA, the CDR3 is TGTGCCAGCAGCAGAGGGCGGGGGGGCTCACGAGATACGCAGTATTTT. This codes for CASSRGRGGSRDTQYF.

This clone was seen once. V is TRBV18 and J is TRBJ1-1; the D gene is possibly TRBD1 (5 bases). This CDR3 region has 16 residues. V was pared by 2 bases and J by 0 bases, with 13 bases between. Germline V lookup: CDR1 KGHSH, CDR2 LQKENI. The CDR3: CASSPWGGSMNTEAFF. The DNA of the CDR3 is TGTGCCAGCTCACCATGGGGGGGTAGCATGAACACTGAAGCTTTCTTT.

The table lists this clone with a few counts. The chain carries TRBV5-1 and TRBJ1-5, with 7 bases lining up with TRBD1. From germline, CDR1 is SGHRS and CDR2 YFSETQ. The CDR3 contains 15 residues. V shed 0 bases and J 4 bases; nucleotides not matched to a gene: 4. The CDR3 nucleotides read TGCGCCAGCAGCTTGGATATACAGGGGAATCAGCCCCAGCATTTT. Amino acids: CASSLDIQGNQPQHF.

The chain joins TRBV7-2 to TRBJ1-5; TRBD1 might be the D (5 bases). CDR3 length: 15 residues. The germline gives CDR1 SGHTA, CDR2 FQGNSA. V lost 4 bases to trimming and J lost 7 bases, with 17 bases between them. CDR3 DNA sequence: TGTGCCAGCAGCTCCCGGGGGGAGAATCGGCAGCCCCAGCATTTT. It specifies CASSSRGENRQPQHF. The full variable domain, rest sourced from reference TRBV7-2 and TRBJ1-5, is GAGVSQSPSNKVTEKGKDVELRCDPISGHTALYWYRQSLGQGLEFLIYFQGNSAPDKSGLPSDRFSAERTGGSVSTLTIQRTQQEDSAVYLCASSSRGENRQPQHFGDGTRLSIL.

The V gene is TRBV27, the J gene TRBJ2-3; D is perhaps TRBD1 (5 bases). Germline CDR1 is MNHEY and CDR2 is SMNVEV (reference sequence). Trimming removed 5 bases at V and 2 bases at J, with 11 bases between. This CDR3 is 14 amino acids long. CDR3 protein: CASSLGAHTDTQYF. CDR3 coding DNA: TGTGCCAGCAGTCTAGGGGCCCACACAGATACGCAGTATTTT.

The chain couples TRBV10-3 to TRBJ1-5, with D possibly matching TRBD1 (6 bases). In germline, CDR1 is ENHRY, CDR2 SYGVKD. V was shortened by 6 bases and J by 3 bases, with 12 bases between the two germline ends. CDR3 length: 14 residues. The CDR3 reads CAISPQGVNQPQHF. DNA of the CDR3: TGTGCCATCAGCCCACAGGGCGTCAATCAGCCCCAGCATTTT.

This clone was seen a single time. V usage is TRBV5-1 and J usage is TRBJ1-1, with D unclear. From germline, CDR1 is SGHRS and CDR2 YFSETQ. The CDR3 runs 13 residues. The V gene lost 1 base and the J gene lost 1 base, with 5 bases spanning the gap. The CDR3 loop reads CASSLTSNTEAFF. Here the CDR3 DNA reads TGCGCCAGCAGCTTGACATCGAACACTGAAGCTTTCTTT.

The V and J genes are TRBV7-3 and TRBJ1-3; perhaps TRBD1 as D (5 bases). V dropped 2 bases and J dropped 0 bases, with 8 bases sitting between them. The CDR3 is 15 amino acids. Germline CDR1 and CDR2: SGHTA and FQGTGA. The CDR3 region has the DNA TGTGCCAGCAGCTTAGGAGGGACCTCTGGAAACACCATATATTTT. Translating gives CASSLGGTSGNTIYF.

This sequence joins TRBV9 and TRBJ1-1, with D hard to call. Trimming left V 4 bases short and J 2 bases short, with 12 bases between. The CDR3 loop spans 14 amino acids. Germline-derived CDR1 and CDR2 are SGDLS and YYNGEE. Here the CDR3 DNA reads TGTGCCAGCAGCCGCGAATTGTCCAACACTGAAGCTTTCTTT. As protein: CASSRELSNTEAFF.

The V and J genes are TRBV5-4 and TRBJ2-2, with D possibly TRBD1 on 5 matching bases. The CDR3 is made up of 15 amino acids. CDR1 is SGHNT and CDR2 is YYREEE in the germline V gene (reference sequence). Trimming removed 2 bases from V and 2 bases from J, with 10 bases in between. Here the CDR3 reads CASSFGQGNTGELFF. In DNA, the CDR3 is TGTGCCAGCAGCTTTGGGCAGGGCAACACCGGGGAGCTGTTTTTT.